These T cell receptor beta chains were read from a single sample in a study of T cell responses to AZD1222 COVID-19 vaccine. Profiling relied on immunoSEQ multiplex PCR, and the TCRdb table lists in-frame clones only, not all of them. The sample contains around 100,000 clones, about 87% of which appear only once. The sequencing used peripheral blood, collected on day 0 of AZD1222 vaccination. The source is an adult in good health. Each CDR3 is given without its conserved first and last residue.

v_call: TRBV15; cdr3_aa: ATSGGAGNEKLF
v_call: TRBV7-9; cdr3_aa: ASSFFMDSYEQY
v_call: TRBV5-5; cdr3_aa: ASSPSGLGPSGPEAF
v_call: TRBV5-4; cdr3_aa: ASSSGGGQGYSPLH
v_call: TRBV18; cdr3_aa: ASSGTENTEAF
v_call: TRBV4-3; cdr3_aa: ASSRASGGSGEQY
v_call: TRBV19; cdr3_aa: ASSESGAGGGYT
v_call: TRBV5-6; cdr3_aa: ASSLMRGRGNIQY
v_call: TRBV11-1; cdr3_aa: ASSLDVQSYEQY
v_call: TRBV3-1/TRBV3-2; cdr3_aa: ASSQRTGGGYGYT
v_call: TRBV29-1; cdr3_aa: SVGWTHGGNEQF
v_call: TRBV7-9; cdr3_aa: ASSPLAVVSGNTIY
v_call: TRBV19; cdr3_aa: ASSLTGTAGNYGYT
v_call: TRBV7-9; cdr3_aa: ASCRKGTIDNCYGYT
v_call: TRBV28; cdr3_aa: ASSYVAGDTQY
v_call: TRBV11-2; cdr3_aa: ASSSGLAGGRETQY
v_call: TRBV2; cdr3_aa: ASRSGGQDTQY
v_call: TRBV18; cdr3_aa: ASSPRMGRTKANTEAF
v_call: TRBV20-1; cdr3_aa: SARSVREAF
v_call: TRBV30; cdr3_aa: AWGRWGNQPQH
v_call: TRBV9; cdr3_aa: ASSTTQAGAGEQY
v_call: TRBV2; cdr3_aa: ASSERGTPYSTDTQY
v_call: TRBV7-9; cdr3_aa: ASSLNPANTEAF
v_call: TRBV20-1; cdr3_aa: SASRLGSQNSPLH
v_call: TRBV5-1; cdr3_aa: ASSQGRNTEAF
v_call: TRBV6-4; cdr3_aa: ASRSDRGSGELF
v_call: TRBV6-1; cdr3_aa: ASSEAQYGYT
v_call: TRBV7-9; cdr3_aa: ASSSVPRPNTGELF
v_call: TRBV6-5; cdr3_aa: ASTPKSSGTGELF
v_call: TRBV18; cdr3_aa: ASSTQGREETQY
v_call: TRBV5-4; cdr3_aa: ASSLRGPGANVLT
v_call: TRBV19; cdr3_aa: ASSMRDRGNEQY
v_call: TRBV11-1; cdr3_aa: ASSFSLAATGELF
v_call: TRBV20-1; cdr3_aa: SASRGRETQY
v_call: TRBV4-1; cdr3_aa: ASSPQGGGVSSYNEQF
v_call: TRBV18; cdr3_aa: ASSPFSANTEAF
v_call: TRBV9; cdr3_aa: ASSVEASGWGGYT
v_call: TRBV6-1; cdr3_aa: ASSDWTSGVTRTQY
v_call: TRBV18; cdr3_aa: ASSPALAGDGRTGELF
v_call: TRBV6-5; cdr3_aa: ASIERFGEKLF
v_call: TRBV4-1; cdr3_aa: ASSQGQGVGEQY
v_call: TRBV7-2; cdr3_aa: ASSLDGETQY
v_call: TRBV15; cdr3_aa: ATSRDRGGQPQH
v_call: TRBV5-1; cdr3_aa: ASSVARTNAQY
v_call: TRBV6-5; cdr3_aa: ASSHNYEQY
v_call: TRBV6-4; cdr3_aa: ASSRDRGKGYT
v_call: TRBV3-1/TRBV3-2; cdr3_aa: ASSLNYEQY
v_call: TRBV7-2; cdr3_aa: ASSLGGYAGEQF
v_call: TRBV7-2; cdr3_aa: ASSLNSPNTEAF
v_call: TRBV11-3; cdr3_aa: ASSLMRLGDQPQH
v_call: TRBV27; cdr3_aa: ASSLLGGRGSYEQY
v_call: TRBV7-9; cdr3_aa: ASSFGREQY
v_call: TRBV12-3/TRBV12-4; cdr3_aa: ASSLGQGNTIY
v_call: TRBV7-3; cdr3_aa: ASSRGQNTEAF
v_call: TRBV28; cdr3_aa: ASSVGVVSGNTIY
v_call: TRBV5-1; cdr3_aa: ASSPNPTGGYEQY
v_call: TRBV6-2/TRBV6-3; cdr3_aa: ASSYGGRAPTNTQY